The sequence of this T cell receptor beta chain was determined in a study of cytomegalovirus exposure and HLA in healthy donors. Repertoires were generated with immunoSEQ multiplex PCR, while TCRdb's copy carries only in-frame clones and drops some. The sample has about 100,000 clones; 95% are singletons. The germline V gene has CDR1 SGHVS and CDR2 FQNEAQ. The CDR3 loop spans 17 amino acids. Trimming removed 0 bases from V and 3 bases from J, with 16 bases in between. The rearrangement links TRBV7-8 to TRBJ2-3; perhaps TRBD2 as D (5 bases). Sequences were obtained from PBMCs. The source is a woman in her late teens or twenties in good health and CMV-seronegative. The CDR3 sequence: CASSLASSGIVTDTQYF. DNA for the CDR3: TGTGCCAGCAGCTTAGCGTCATCGGGGATCGTGACAGATACGCAGTATTTT.